One sample yielded the 32 T cell receptor beta chains listed below, sequenced in a study of prognosis after radiotherapy for stage I lung cancer. Researchers used two-round multiplex PCR to amplify TCR beta CDR3 starting from genomic DNA. During first-round PCR, primers specific to each TRBV and TRBJ gene were used. TCRdb redid the calling of the multiplex PCR reads with MiXCR, one entry per CDR3 protein. The sample holds 25,000 to 35,000 distinct CDR3 sequences, just over 45% seen once. This specimen consisted of PBMCs, obtained before or after stereotactic body radiation therapy (not recorded which). Receptor source: a donor of 50 years or more with non-small cell lung cancer.

This clonotype was picked up many times. A much larger clone lies a single base off, so this may be a read error. The chain recombines TRBV4-3 with TRBJ1-6; 12 bases align to TRBD1. CDR3 length equals 15 residues. CDR1 and CDR2 (germline): LGHNA, YSLEER. This chain's CDR3 is CAGSLGTGGNSPLHF. CDR3 in DNA: TGCGCCGGCAGCCTGGGGACAGGGGGCAATTCACCCCTCCACTTT.

This clonotype has a count of ten or more. V gene TRBV20-1 combines with J gene TRBJ1-1, with TRBD1 as a possible D gene (6 bases). CDR3 length equals 14 residues. Germline V gene sequence: CDR1 DFQATT, CDR2 SNEGSKA (reference sequence). Between the trimmed V and J ends, which lost 4 bases and 1 base, there was a span of 13 bases. CDR3 nucleotides: TGCAGTGCTACCTGGCGGGGGGCGAACACTGAAGCTTTCTTT. Translated, it gives CSATWRGANTEAFF.

In its sample, this clonotype was seen a few times. One base away lies a much larger clone, so this may be a sequencing read error. J is TRBJ1-4 and V is TRBV4-3; tentatively, D is TRBD1 (5 bases). The CDR3 contains 15 residues. The germline V gene has CDR1 LGHNA and CDR2 YSLEER. CDR3: CASNQDSATNEKLFF. As DNA, the CDR3 is TGCGCCAGCAACCAAGACAGCGCAACTAATGAAAAACTGTTTTTT.

This clonotype was picked up many times. The chain's CDR3 is CASSLGTHEQYF. The DNA for the CDR3 is TGTGCCAGCAGCTTGGGGACGCACGAGCAGTACTTC. The rearrangement uses TRBV5-4 and TRBJ2-7; no definite D call. The CDR3 runs 12 residues. Germline CDR1 SGHNT, CDR2 YYREEE (reference sequence). V gave up 0 bases and J gave up 5 bases, with 6 bases separating them.

This clonotype was recorded many times. The chain links TRBV9 to TRBJ2-1; D gene uncertain. V was shortened by 4 bases and J by 3 bases, with 2 bases between the two germline ends. The length of the CDR3 is 11 residues. Germline CDR1 SGDLS, CDR2 YYNGEE. In DNA, the CDR3 is TGTGCCAGCAGCCACTACAATGAGCAGTTCTTC. Encoded protein: CASSHYNEQFF.

This clonotype is judged medium-sized. The chain carries TRBV7-8 and TRBJ2-3; the D gene is possibly TRBD1 (6 bases). V was clipped by 5 bases and J by 3 bases, with 12 bases between them. The CDR3 is 14 residues long. Germline values: CDR1 SGHVS, CDR2 FQNEAQ. Here the CDR3 reads CASSQDSATDTQYF. CDR3 in DNA: TGTGCCAGCAGCCAGGACAGTGCAACAGATACGCAGTATTTT.

This clonotype occurred many times. The chain combines TRBV20-1 with TRBJ2-1; TRBD2 matches 7 bases. Germline CDR1 and CDR2: DFQATT and SNEGSKA (reference sequence). V gave up 2 bases and J gave up 12 bases; unmatched junction bases: 10. The CDR3 is 13 amino acids. The CDR3 reads CSARPETSLGQFF. The CDR3 DNA follows: TGCAGTGCTAGACCTGAGACTAGCCTCGGGCAGTTCTTC.

The table lists this clonotype with many counts. The chain has TRBV19 and TRBJ1-5; TRBD1 is a possible D gene (6 bases). V lost 5 bases and J 6 bases, leaving 14 bases between the germline ends. This CDR3 comprises 14 residues. CDR1 and CDR2 from the germline V gene are LNHDA and SQIVND (reference sequence). CDR3 nucleotide sequence: TGTGCCAGTAGTCCCGACGGGGGCCCTCAGCCCCAGCATTTT. As protein: CASSPDGGPQPQHF.

Regarding this clonotype: One end of the junction is discordant with germline, which a read error may explain. The rearrangement joins TRBV6-1 to TRBJ2-7; the D gene is possibly TRBD1 (6 bases). Germline CDR1 and CDR2: MNHNS and SASEGT. The CDR3 length is 14 residues. CDR3: CASRTGTTSYEHYF. The CDR3 DNA sequence: TGTGCCAGCAGAACTGGGACAACTTCCTACGAGCATTACTTC.

This clonotype was detected many times. This sequence joins TRBV2 and TRBJ1-2; D not resolved. V was shortened by 6 bases and J by 4 bases, with 12 bases between the two germline ends. The CDR3 totals 13 residues. The V gene's germline CDR1 is SNHLY and CDR2 FYNNEI. The CDR3 loop is CASRGNNSYGYTF. The CDR3 DNA reads as TGTGCCAGCAGGGGGAACAACTCCTATGGCTACACCTTC.

A word on this clonotype: One end of the junction varies from germline; a read error may be responsible. This chain uses TRBV27 with TRBJ1-2; D is ambiguous. CDR1 is MNHEY and CDR2 is SMNVEV in the germline V gene (reference sequence). The CDR3 has 15 amino acids. The CDR3 sequence: CASSLNWGGCYCYTF. The DNA of the CDR3 is TGTGCCAGCAGTTTAAACTGGGGTGGCTGCTATTGCTACACCTTC.

This clonotype is judged medium-sized (0.01 to 0.1%). The CDR3 DNA sequence: TGTGCCAGCAGTTCCGGGACAGGGGGCGATTACACCTTC. Translated: CASSSGTGGDYTF. This chain connects TRBV6-5 to TRBJ1-2; TRBD1 matches at 12 bases. V was pared by 4 bases and J by 11 bases, with 5 bases of the junction left unmatched. Germline CDR1 reads MNHEY; CDR2 reads SVGAGI. The CDR3 runs 13 residues.

This clonotype was detected many times. This chain joins TRBV13 and TRBJ2-7; D gene ambiguous. The germline V gene encodes CDR1 PRHDT and CDR2 FYEKMQ (reference sequence). V lost 2 bases, J lost 0 bases, and 8 bases lay in between. The length of the CDR3 is 14 residues. The CDR3 DNA reads as TGTGCCAGCAGCTTACGGGCGGTCTCCTACGAGCAGTACTTC. Its protein product is CASSLRAVSYEQYF. The full variable domain, rest sourced from reference TRBV13 and TRBJ2-7, is AAGVIQSPRHLIKEKRETATLKCYPIPRHDTVYWYQQGPGQDPQFLISFYEKMQSDKGSIPDRFSAQQFSDYHSELNMSSLELGDSALYFCASSLRAVSYEQYFGPGTRLTVT.

A note on this clonotype: Its ends do not fully match the called genes, so a read error is possible. The chain combines TRBV6-9 with TRBJ2-3; TRBD1 agrees at 7 bases. CDR1 and CDR2 from the germline V gene are MNHGY and SVAAGI. CDR3 size: 16 residues. The CDR3 DNA sequence: TGTGCCAGCAGTTACTTGCCGGGACAGTCTCTAGATACACAGTATTTT. The encoded protein is CASSYLPGQSLDTQYF.

Relative to its sample, this clonotype is medium-sized. This chain uses TRBV24-1 with TRBJ2-2; tentatively, D is TRBD1 (5 bases). Trimming removed 7 bases from V and 2 bases from J, with 10 bases in between. The CDR3 totals 14 residues. CDR1 KGHDR and CDR2 SFDVKD come from the germline V gene. CDR3 sequence reads: CATSLDTNTGELFF. In DNA, the CDR3 is TGTGCCACCAGCCTGGACACAAACACCGGGGAGCTGTTTTTT.

This clonotype was counted ten times or more. This chain links TRBV6-9 with TRBJ2-2; D call uncertain. The V end lost 3 bases, the J end lost 4 bases, and 6 bases lay between the germline ends. Germline V CDR1 and CDR2: MNHGY, SVAAGI. This CDR3 contains 13 residues. As DNA, the CDR3 is TGTGCCAGCAGTTACGCAGTCACCGGGGAGCTGTTTTTT. Amino acids: CASSYAVTGELFF.

The sample holds many counts of this clonotype. The V gene is TRBV7-9, the J gene TRBJ2-5; 7 nucleotides align to TRBD1. V was pared by 3 bases and J by 5 bases, with 21 bases of the junction left unmatched. CDR1 is SEHNR and CDR2 is FQNEAQ in the germline V gene (reference sequence). The CDR3 extends over 19 amino acids. This chain's CDR3 is CASSLGRSGTDRPWETQYF. The CDR3, as DNA: TGTGCCAGCAGCTTGGGTAGGTCCGGAACGGACAGGCCGTGGGAGACCCAGTACTTC.

As to this clonotype: This likely stems from a read error, as it lies one base from a far larger clone. V usage is TRBV6-4 and J usage is TRBJ2-7, with TRBD2 as a possible D gene (5 bases). In germline, CDR1 is MRHNA, CDR2 SNTAGT. The CDR3 runs 11 residues. V was shortened by 5 bases and J by 9 bases, with 11 bases between the two germline ends. CDR3 residues: CASSQTILQYF. As DNA, the CDR3 is TGTGCCAGCAGTCAGACTATCTTGCAGTACTTC.

This clonotype was detected many times. The rearrangement joins TRBV6-5 to TRBJ1-3; D is undetermined. The CDR3 covers 17 residues. Deletions cut 0 bases from V and 0 bases from J, with 12 bases between. Per germline, CDR1 MNHEY and CDR2 SVGAGI. Here the CDR3 DNA reads TGTGCCAGCAGTTACTCGGCGAGTCAGATCTCTGGAAACACCATATATTTT. Protein: CASSYSASQISGNTIYF.

In this sample, this clonotype turned up many times. The rearrangement links TRBV12-3 or TRBV12-4 to TRBJ1-2; unclear D gene. Deletions cut 3 bases from V and 6 bases from J, with 23 bases between. The CDR3 spans 17 residues. CDR3 nucleotide sequence: TGTGCCAGCAGTTTTTCGGCCCCTTTGGAGGGTGTGAATGGCTACACCTTC. It specifies CASSFSAPLEGVNGYTF.

With regard to this clonotype: This sequence is one base from a far larger clone and is likely a read error. The chain employs TRBV6-4 and TRBJ1-5; no reliable D call. This CDR3 has 14 amino acids. From germline, CDR1 is MRHNA and CDR2 SNTAGT. The CDR3 DNA reads TGTGCCAGCAAGGAGGGCCTTTACAATCAGCCCCAGAATTTT. This encodes CASKEGLYNQPQNF.

The chain joins TRBV7-2 to TRBJ2-7; 7 bases match TRBD2. V trimming: 0 bases; J trimming: 10 bases; junction bases outside the gene matches: 6. Per the germline V gene, CDR1 is SGHTA and CDR2 is FQGNSA. CDR3 length equals 13 residues. The CDR3 DNA is TGTGCCAGCAGCTTAGCGGGAGGGCTTGGTCAGTACTTC. This codes for CASSLAGGLGQYF.

This clonotype was recorded at least ten times. V and J are TRBV4-2 and TRBJ2-2; 8 bases match TRBD1. V lost 0 bases, J lost 7 bases, and 7 bases stayed unmatched. The CDR3 has 16 amino acids. Per germline, CDR1 LGHNA and CDR2 YNFKEQ. The CDR3 loop reads CASSQDATGVGGELFF. The CDR3 DNA is TGTGCCAGCAGCCAAGATGCGACAGGGGTGGGCGGGGAGCTGTTTTTT.

In the case of this clonotype: Just one base apart from a much larger clone, this may be a read error. The chain employs TRBV7-9 and TRBJ2-3; D perhaps matches TRBD2 (8 bases). The germline V gene encodes CDR1 SEHNR and CDR2 FQNEAQ (reference sequence). CDR3 length: 21 amino acids. V lost 4 bases and J lost 5, with 34 bases in between. CDR3 loop: CASSSPGGTAAGTRGRDTQYF. In nucleotides, the CDR3 is TGTGCCAGCAGCTCGCCCGGAGGGACAGCTGCCGGGACTAGAGGGAGAGATACGCAGTATTTT.

The chain combines TRBV27 with TRBJ1-2; D may be TRBD1 (5 bases). The CDR3 has 14 amino acids. Trimming took 1 base from V and 4 from J, leaving 10 bases between them. The germline V gene encodes CDR1 MNHEY and CDR2 SMNVEV (reference sequence). The CDR3 bases are TGTGCCAGCAGTTTATACGGGACGGGCTATGGCTACACCTTC. Its protein is CASSLYGTGYGYTF.

This clonotype was counted ten times or more. This chain links TRBV9 with TRBJ2-2; 8 bases map to TRBD2. The V gene's germline CDR1 is SGDLS and CDR2 YYNGEE. J was trimmed by 7 bases and V by 2 bases; bases with no gene match: 4. CDR3 length: 14 residues. The CDR3 sequence: CASSVEREIGELFF. CDR3 in DNA: TGTGCCAGCAGCGTCGAGCGGGAGATCGGGGAGCTGTTTTTT.

There are many counts of this clonotype. The chain joins TRBV6-2 or TRBV6-3 to TRBJ2-1, with D possibly TRBD2 on 6 matching bases. Trimming stripped 2 bases from V and 10 bases from J, with 21 bases between. CDR1 is MNHEY, CDR2 SVGEGT, per germline. CDR3 length equals 16 residues. The CDR3 region is CASSYDRAGSDNEQFF. The CDR3 nucleotides are TGTGCCAGCAGTTACGATCGGGCGGGGTCGGATAACGAGCAGTTCTTC.

The chain combines TRBV24-1 with TRBJ2-3; the D is unclear. CDR3 size: 15 residues. Trimming took 10 bases from V and 1 from J, leaving 17 bases between them. Germline assignment: CDR1 KGHDR and CDR2 SFDVKD. The CDR3 is CATNDLAAGTDTQYF. CDR3 in DNA: TGTGCCACAAATGATCTGGCGGCTGGCACAGATACGCAGTATTTT.

By its share, this clonotype is medium-sized (0.01 to 0.1%). The chain links TRBV20-1 to TRBJ1-6; D uncertain. Germline CDR1 DFQATT, CDR2 SNEGSKA (reference sequence). The CDR3 runs to 14 residues. V lost 0 bases to trimming and J lost 6 bases, with 9 bases between them. CDR3: CSARDLLGNSPLHF. CDR3 DNA: TGCAGTGCTAGAGATCTCTTGGGTAATTCACCCCTCCACTTT.

This clonotype is medium-sized in the sample. The chain carries TRBV27 and TRBJ1-5; D unresolved. Trimming cost V 5 bases and J 2 bases, with 13 bases left between them. Germline lookup yields CDR1 MNHEY and CDR2 SMNVEV (reference sequence). The CDR3 has 15 amino acids. The CDR3 bases are TGTGCCAGCAGTCCCTCGTTCTTCGGCAATCAGCCCCAGCATTTT. Translation gives CASSPSFFGNQPQHF.

This clonotype occurred many times. V usage is TRBV10-3 and J usage is TRBJ2-1; TRBD2 agrees at 7 bases. The junction had 9 bases not matched to a gene; V was cut back by 0 bases and J by 4 bases. The CDR3 is made up of 17 amino acids. Germline V gives CDR1 ENHRY, CDR2 SYGVKD. CDR3: CAISESTSGGFYNEQFF. The CDR3 nucleotides are TGTGCCATCAGTGAGTCGACGTCGGGGGGATTTTACAATGAGCAGTTCTTC.

Ten or more counts support this clonotype. V is TRBV5-6 and J is TRBJ2-1; D is undetermined. Per germline, CDR1 SGHDT and CDR2 YYEEEE. The CDR3 has 17 amino acids. The V gene lost 0 bases and the J gene lost 6 bases, with 19 bases spanning the gap. The CDR3 DNA reads as TGTGCCAGCAGCTTGGTCAGAGCAATAAACCTCCTCAATGAGCAGTTCTTC. Translating gives CASSLVRAINLLNEQFF.